The T cell receptor (beta chain) described here comes from a study of TIL therapy for anti-PD-1-resistant metastatic lung cancer. Study summary: Tumor harvest preceded PD-1/PD-L1 blockade, followed by nivolumab treatment.

The sample's time point: pre-treatment sample, taken before nivolumab and TIL therapy. The CDR3 is 18 residues long. Germline V gene lookup returns CDR1 LNHDA and CDR2 SQIVND (reference sequence). J was trimmed by 1 base and V by 1 base; bases with no gene match: 3. Findings of the study overall: Infused TIL clonotypes partially replaced the baseline blood repertoire, then decayed over months.

The libraries were made with immunoSEQ v3. Method: immunoSEQ multiplex PCR; TCRdb's copy keeps in-frame clones and lacks some. Of roughly 57,000 clones listed, roughly 77% are singletons. Concerning this clone: What it recognizes is unknown.

Sequencing was performed on blood, taken at baseline. The clonotype originates from a person aged 25 to 80 with non-small cell lung cancer. The genes are TRBV19 and TRBJ2-2, with 13 bases lining up with TRBD2. CDR3 coding DNA: TGTGCCAGTAGTATAGGACTAGCGGGGGGACTGAACACCGGGGAGCTGTTTTTT. Translating it yields CASSIGLAGGLNTGELFF.